This section outlines one T cell receptor (beta chain) sequence together with its context. This clone's antigen is unknown. No quality values exist for individual bases; no much larger clone is one base distant. The data stem from a study of OX40 agonist ivuxolimab in advanced cancers. For the wider study: The costimulatory receptor OX40 (CD134) was targeted by ivuxolimab, a fully human IgG2 agonistic monoclonal antibody. Prior anti-PD-1, anti-PD-L1 or anti-CTLA-4 therapy was permitted, and checkpoint inhibitors had been received by about 44% of dose-escalation patients. Intravenous ivuxolimab was administered to patients every 2 weeks at six dose levels: 0.01, 0.1, 0.3, 1.5, 3 and 10 mg/kg. In the dose-escalation cohort, approximately 82% of patients were male, and the mean age was roughly 60 years, with a range of 23 to 79. Partial responses occurred in three dose-escalation patients, of whom one had hepatocellular carcinoma and two had cutaneous melanoma. The paper reports the monotherapy dose-escalation portion (N of about 56 patients) of the phase I ivuxolimab trial. The point of sequencing TCRbeta in the periphery was to test whether ivuxolimab changed TCR sequence diversity and drove clonal T-cell expansion. Of the roughly 53 patients in dose escalation, 19 had hepatocellular carcinoma, about 15 had melanoma, 9 had renal cell carcinoma and 9 had head and neck cancer. Findings and caveats that apply to the study as a whole: Clonal expansion of both CD4+ and CD8+ blood T cells was observed from baseline to week 6 at doses 0.1 to 3.0 mg/kg. In the 0.1-3.0 mg/kg groups, partial responders had among the lowest normalized peripheral clonal expansion, particularly in CD8+ T cells. On average, CD8+ T cells showed more expanded clones than CD4+ T cells after ivuxolimab. Antigen specificity was not determined for the clonally expanded peripheral T cells. Low levels of normalized T-cell clonal expansion were also seen in some patients who did not respond.

Based on the germline V gene, the CDR1 and CDR2 sequences are WSHSY and SAAADI. A distance of 13 bases separates the germline ends of V and J, which lose 1 base and 3 bases respectively. The CDR3 holds 16 amino acids from the cysteine to the phenylalanine. The only DNA kept is the CDR3, 48 bases in frame from the first base. To sequence the TCRbeta CDR3 region, genomic DNA was isolated from the sorted cells. The immunoSEQ Assay was used to sequence the TCRbeta CDR3 regions. The table comes from immuneACCESS by way of TCRdb, which keeps in-frame sequences with V and J called. Part of the clones is missing from these tables; in studies checked, under half for an unresolved V gene and the rest for unknown reasons. The sample records under 90,000 clones, about 92% of which are singletons. Around 2% of the sample is in the top ten clones. Patients with a history of autoimmune disease or receiving systemic immunosuppression were excluded from the trial. In every dose cohort, peripheral blood was drawn for TCR sequencing at baseline, cycle 4 day 1, and cycle 7 day 1. Samples were obtained from an open-label, multicenter, first-in-human phase I dose-escalation trial of ivuxolimab. Adults with locally advanced or metastatic head and neck squamous cell, hepatocellular, melanoma or renal cell carcinoma were enrolled in the trial. Before TCR sequencing, CD4+ T cells and CD8+ T cells were sorted from peripheral blood as separate populations.

This clonotype was sampled from an adult with an advanced solid tumor such as melanoma, head and neck, liver or kidney cancer. The specimen was CD4+ or CD8+ T cells sorted from blood, collected in a trial of the OX40 agonist ivuxolimab. The V and J segments used are TRBV10-2 and TRBJ1-5; possibly the D gene is TRBD1, per 6 matching bases. This receptor has the CDR3 CASSEFRGPNNQPQHF. The bases read TGCGCCAGCAGTGAGTTCAGGGGCCCGAACAATCAGCCCCAGCATTTT.